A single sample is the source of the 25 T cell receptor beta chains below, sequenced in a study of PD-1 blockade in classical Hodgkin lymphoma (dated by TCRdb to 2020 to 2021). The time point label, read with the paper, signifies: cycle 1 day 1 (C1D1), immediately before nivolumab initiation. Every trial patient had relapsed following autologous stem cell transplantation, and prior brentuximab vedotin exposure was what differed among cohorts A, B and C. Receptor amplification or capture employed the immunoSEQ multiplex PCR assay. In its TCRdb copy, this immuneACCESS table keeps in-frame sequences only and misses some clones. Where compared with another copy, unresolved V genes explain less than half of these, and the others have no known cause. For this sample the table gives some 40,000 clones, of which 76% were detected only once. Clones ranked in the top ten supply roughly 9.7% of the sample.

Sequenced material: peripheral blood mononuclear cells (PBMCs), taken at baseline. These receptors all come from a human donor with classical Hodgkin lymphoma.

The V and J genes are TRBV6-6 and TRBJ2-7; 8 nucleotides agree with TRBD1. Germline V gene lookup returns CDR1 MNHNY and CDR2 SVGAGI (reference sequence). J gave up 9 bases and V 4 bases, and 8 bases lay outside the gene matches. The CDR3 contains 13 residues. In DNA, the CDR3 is TGTGCCAGCAGTTGGACAGGGAATTCGGGGCAGTACTTC. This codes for CASSWTGNSGQYF.

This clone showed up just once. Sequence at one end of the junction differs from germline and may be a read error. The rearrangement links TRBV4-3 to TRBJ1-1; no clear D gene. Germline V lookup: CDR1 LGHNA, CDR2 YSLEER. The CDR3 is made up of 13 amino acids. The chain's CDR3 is CASSQERAGETFF. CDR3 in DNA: TGCGCCAGCAGCCAAGAACGCGCGGGTGAAACTTTCTTT.

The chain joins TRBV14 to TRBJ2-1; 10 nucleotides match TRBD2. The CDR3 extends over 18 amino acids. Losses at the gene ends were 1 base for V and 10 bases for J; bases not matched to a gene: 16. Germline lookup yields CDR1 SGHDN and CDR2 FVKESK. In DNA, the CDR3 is TGTGCCAGCAGCCAAGCCACCCTCGGGAGCGGGAGGGCTCGGGAGCAGTTCTTC. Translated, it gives CASSQATLGSGRAREQFF.

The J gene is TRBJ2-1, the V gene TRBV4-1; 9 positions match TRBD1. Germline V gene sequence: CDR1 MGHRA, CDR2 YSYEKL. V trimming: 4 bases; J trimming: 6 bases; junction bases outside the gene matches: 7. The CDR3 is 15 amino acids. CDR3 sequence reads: CASSPGQGKSNEQFF. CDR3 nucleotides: TGCGCCAGCAGCCCCGGACAGGGGAAGTCCAATGAGCAGTTCTTC.

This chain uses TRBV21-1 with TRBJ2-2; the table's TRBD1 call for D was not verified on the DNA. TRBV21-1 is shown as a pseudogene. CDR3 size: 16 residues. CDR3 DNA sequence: TGTGCCAGCAGCAAGCAGACAGGGTGCCTTCCCGGGGAGCTGTTTTTT. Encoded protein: CASSKQTGCLPGELFF.

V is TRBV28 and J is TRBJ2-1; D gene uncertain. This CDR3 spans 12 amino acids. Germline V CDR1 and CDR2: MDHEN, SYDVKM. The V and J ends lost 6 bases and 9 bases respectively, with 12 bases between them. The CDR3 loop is CASSITQFEQFF. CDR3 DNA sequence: TGTGCCAGCAGCATTACCCAATTTGAGCAGTTCTTC.

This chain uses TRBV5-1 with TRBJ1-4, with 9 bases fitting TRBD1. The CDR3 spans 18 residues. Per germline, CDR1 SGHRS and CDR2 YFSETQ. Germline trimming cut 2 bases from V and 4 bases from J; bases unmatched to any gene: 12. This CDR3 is CASSFRGQGISLNEKLFF. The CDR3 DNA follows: TGCGCCAGCAGCTTTAGGGGACAGGGAATTTCACTTAATGAAAAACTGTTTTTT.

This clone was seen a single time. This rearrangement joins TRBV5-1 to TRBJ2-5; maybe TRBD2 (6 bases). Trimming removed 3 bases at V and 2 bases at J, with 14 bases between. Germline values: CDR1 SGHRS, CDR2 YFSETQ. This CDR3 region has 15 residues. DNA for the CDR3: TGCGCCAGCAGCTCTAAGGACGGGACTCAAGAGACCCAGTACTTC. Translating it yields CASSSKDGTQETQYF.

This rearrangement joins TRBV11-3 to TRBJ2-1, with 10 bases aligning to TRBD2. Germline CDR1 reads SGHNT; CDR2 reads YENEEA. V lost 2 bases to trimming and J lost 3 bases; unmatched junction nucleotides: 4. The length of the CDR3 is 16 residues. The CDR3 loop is CASSLIASGGYNEQFF. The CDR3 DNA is TGTGCCAGCAGCTTAATCGCTAGCGGGGGCTACAATGAGCAGTTCTTC.

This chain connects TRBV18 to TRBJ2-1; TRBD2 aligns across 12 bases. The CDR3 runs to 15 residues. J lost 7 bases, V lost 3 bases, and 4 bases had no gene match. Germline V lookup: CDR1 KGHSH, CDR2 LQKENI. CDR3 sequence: CASSPLAGGGNEQFF. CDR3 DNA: TGTGCCAGCTCACCTCTAGCGGGAGGGGGAAATGAGCAGTTCTTC.

CDR3 in DNA: TGCGCCAGCAGTGAGGCAGGGTTCACAGATACGCAGTATTTT. As protein: CASSEAGFTDTQYF. The chain couples TRBV10-1 to TRBJ2-3; possible D gene TRBD1, 5 bases. Germline CDR1 WNHNN, CDR2 SYGVQD (reference sequence). With 2 bases removed from V and 2 bases from J, the gap between germline ends came to 8 bases. The CDR3 length is 14 residues.

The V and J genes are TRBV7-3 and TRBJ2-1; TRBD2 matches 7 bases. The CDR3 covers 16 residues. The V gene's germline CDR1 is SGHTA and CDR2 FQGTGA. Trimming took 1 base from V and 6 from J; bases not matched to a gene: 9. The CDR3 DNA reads TGTGCCAGCAGCTTAATTGCTAGCGGAGGGGTCAATGAGCAGTTCTTC. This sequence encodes CASSLIASGGVNEQFF.

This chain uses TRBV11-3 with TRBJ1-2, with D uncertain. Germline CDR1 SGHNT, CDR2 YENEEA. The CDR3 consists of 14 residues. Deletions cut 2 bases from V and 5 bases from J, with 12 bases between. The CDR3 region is CASSLMATSYGYTF. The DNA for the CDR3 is TGTGCCAGCAGCTTAATGGCCACGAGTTATGGCTACACCTTC.

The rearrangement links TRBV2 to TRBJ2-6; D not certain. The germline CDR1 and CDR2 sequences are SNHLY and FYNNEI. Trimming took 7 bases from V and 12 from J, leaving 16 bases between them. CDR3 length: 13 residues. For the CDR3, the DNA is TGTGCCAGCAACTTAGACCCTTTACTCGTCCTGACTTTC. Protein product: CASNLDPLLVLTF.

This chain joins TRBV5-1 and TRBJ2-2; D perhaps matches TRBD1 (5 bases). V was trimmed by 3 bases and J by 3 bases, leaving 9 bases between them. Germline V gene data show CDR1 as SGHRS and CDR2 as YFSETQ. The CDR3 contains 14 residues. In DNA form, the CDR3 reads TGCGCCAGCAGCTGGTGGGGCGACACCGGGGAGCTGTTTTTT. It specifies CASSWWGDTGELFF.

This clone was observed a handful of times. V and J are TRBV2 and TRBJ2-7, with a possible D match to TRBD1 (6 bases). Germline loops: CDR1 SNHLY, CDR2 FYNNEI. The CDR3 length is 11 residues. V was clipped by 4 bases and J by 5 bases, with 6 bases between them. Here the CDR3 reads CASSGTDEQYF. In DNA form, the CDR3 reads TGTGCCAGCAGTGGGACAGACGAGCAGTACTTC.

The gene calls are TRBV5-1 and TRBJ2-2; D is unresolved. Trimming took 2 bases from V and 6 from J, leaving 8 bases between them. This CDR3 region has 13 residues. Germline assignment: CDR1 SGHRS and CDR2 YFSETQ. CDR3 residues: CASSLDAAGELFF. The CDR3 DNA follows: TGCGCCAGCAGCTTAGACGCCGCCGGGGAGCTGTTTTTT.

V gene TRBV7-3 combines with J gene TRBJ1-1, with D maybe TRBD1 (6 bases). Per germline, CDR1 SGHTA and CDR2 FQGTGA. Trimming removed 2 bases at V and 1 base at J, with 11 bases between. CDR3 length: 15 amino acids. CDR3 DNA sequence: TGTGCCAGCAGCTTAGATCTGACAGGGAACACTGAAGCTTTCTTT. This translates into CASSLDLTGNTEAFF.

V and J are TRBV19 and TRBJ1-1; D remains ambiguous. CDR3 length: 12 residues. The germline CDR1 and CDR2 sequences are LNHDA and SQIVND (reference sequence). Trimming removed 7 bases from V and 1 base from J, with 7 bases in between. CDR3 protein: CASMLGNTEAFF. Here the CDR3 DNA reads TGTGCCAGTATGCTAGGGAACACTGAAGCTTTCTTT. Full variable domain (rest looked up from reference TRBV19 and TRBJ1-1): DGGITQSPKYLFRKEGQNVTLSCEQNLNHDAMYWYRQDPGQGLRLIYYSQIVNDFQKGDIAEGYSVSREKKESFPLTVTSAQKNPTAFYLCASMLGNTEAFFGQGTRLTVV.

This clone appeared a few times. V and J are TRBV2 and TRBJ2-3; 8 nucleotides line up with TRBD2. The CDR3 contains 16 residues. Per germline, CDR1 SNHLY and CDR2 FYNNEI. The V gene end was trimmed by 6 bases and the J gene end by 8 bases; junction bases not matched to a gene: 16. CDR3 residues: CASRQNPSGRGGTQYF. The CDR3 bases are TGTGCCAGCAGGCAAAACCCAAGCGGGAGAGGAGGTACGCAGTATTTT.

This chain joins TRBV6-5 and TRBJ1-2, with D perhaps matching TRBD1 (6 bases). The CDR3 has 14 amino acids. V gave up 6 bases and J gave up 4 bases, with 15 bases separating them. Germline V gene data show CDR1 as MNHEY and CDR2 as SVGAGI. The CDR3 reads CASRTPGVSYGYTF. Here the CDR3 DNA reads TGTGCCAGCAGAACCCCAGGGGTTAGCTATGGCTACACCTTC.

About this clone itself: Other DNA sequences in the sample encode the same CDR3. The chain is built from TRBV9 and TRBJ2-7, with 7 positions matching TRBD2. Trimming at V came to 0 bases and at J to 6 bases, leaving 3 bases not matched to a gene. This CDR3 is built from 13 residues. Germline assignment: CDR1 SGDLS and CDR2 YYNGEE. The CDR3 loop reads CASSVGLAGEQYF. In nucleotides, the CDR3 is TGTGCCAGCAGCGTAGGACTAGCTGGCGAGCAGTACTTC.

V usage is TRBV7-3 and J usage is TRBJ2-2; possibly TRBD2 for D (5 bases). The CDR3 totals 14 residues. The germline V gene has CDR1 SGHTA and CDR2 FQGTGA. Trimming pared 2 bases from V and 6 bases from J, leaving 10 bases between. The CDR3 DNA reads TGTGCCAGCAGCTTAGCGGGCGGGCCCGGGGAGCTGTTTTTT. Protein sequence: CASSLAGGPGELFF.

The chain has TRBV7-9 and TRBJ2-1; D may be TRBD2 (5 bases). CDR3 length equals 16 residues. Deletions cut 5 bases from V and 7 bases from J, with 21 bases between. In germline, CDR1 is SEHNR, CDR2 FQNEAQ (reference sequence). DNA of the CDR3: TGTGCCAGCAGCCCCTTCGACCGGGATCTTGGAAATGAGCAGTTCTTC. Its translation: CASSPFDRDLGNEQFF.

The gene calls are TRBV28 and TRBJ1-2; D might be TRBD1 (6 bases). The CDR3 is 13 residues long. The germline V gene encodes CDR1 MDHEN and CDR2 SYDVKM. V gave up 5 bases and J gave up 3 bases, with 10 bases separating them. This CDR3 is CASSQGPYYGYTF. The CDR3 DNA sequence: TGTGCCAGCAGTCAGGGGCCCTACTATGGCTACACCTTC.